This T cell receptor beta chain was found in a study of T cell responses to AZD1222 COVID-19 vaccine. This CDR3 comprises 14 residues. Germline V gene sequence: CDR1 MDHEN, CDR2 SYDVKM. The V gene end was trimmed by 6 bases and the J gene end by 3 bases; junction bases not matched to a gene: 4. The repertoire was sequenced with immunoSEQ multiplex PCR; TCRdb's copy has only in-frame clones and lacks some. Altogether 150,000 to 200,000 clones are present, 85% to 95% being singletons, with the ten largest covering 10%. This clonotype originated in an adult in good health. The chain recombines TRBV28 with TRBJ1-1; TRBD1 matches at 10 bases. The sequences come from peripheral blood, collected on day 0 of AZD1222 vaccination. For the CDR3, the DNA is TGTGCCAGCAGGCCGGGACAGGGGCACACTGAAGCTTTCTTT. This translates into CASRPGQGHTEAFF.